These 18 T cell receptor beta chains were sequenced from one sample in a study of tumor-infiltrating lymphocytes in oesophageal squamous cell carcinoma. TCRdb used MiXCR to reprocess the PCR reads, holding one entry per CDR3 protein. Altogether 8,500 to 14,000 distinct CDR3 sequences are present, more than 55% being singletons, with the ten largest covering roughly 37%. Sequencing was carried out using esophageal tumor tissue. The receptors originated from a male donor with esophageal squamous cell carcinoma.

The V call is TRBV5-1, the J call TRBJ2-1; maybe TRBD2 (6 bases). The germline V gene has CDR1 SGHRS and CDR2 YFSETQ. V lost 0 bases, J lost 0 bases, and 7 bases lay in between. The CDR3 covers 15 residues. The CDR3, as DNA: TGCGCCAGCAGCTTGGTGGGGGGCTCCTACAATGAGCAGTTCTTC. Amino acid sequence: CASSLVGGSYNEQFF.

V is TRBV6-2 or TRBV6-3 and J is TRBJ1-1; D is perhaps TRBD1 (5 bases). The germline V and J ends were trimmed by 5 bases and 1 base, with 11 bases remaining between them. There are 14 residues in the CDR3. CDR1 and CDR2 (germline): MNHEY, SVGEGT. The CDR3 protein is CASSEGTWNTEAFF. The CDR3 coding sequence is TGTGCCAGCAGTGAAGGGACGTGGAACACTGAAGCTTTCTTT.

The genes are TRBV7-3 and TRBJ2-4, with 7 positions matching TRBD2. The DNA end favors TRBJ2-1, so the J call may be wrong. The CDR3 has 21 residues. The V gene's germline CDR1 is SGHTA and CDR2 FQGTGA. In nucleotides, the CDR3 is TGTGCCAGCAAGATGTGGCTCCGGGACGTTCCAAGCGGGGTCTCCTACAATGAGCAGTTCTTC. Encoded protein: CASKMWLRDVPSGVSYNEQFF.

V usage is TRBV6-6 and J usage is TRBJ2-5; no definite D call. Trimming took 3 bases from V and 5 from J, leaving 4 bases between them. Germline V gene sequence: CDR1 MNHNY, CDR2 SVGAGI (reference sequence). The CDR3 is 11 residues long. The CDR3 nucleotides are TGTGCCAGCAGTTATTGGGAGACCCAGTACTTC. Protein sequence: CASSYWETQYF.

A word on this clonotype: Likely a read error: the CDR3 ends without its conserved phenylalanine or tryptophan. The DNA is omitted, as the CDR3 cannot be located on it reliably, and the CDR3 follows TCRdb's listing. The chain has TRBV7-2 and TRBJ2-5; no DNA check was done on the table's D call, TRBD2. The germline CDR1 and CDR2 sequences are SGHTA and FQGNSA. The CDR3 extends over 13 residues, inclusive of both ends. The CDR3 spells CASSLYSPLHFGN.

V and J are TRBV5-1 and TRBJ2-7; 9 nucleotides agree with TRBD1. The end of the DNA is better explained by TRBJ2-1, so the J call may be wrong. Germline CDR1 SGHRS, CDR2 YFSETQ. CDR3 length: 15 amino acids. The CDR3 reads CASSPVDRGSNEQFF. In nucleotides, the CDR3 is TGCGCCAGCAGCCCGGTGGACAGGGGTTCAAATGAGCAGTTCTTC.

This clonotype has just one count. V usage is TRBV10-2 and J usage is TRBJ2-3, with a possible D match to TRBD1 (5 bases). This CDR3 has 14 amino acids. Looked up from germline, CDR1 is WSHSY and CDR2 is SAAADI. With 7 bases removed from V and 0 bases from J, the gap between germline ends came to 11 bases. The CDR3 DNA follows: TGCGCCAGCACGCGACAGACTAGCACAGATACGCAGTATTTT. It yields the protein CASTRQTSTDTQYF.

V is TRBV7-3 and J is TRBJ2-5, with 8 positions matching TRBD1. Germline-derived CDR1 and CDR2 are SGHTA and FQGTGA. CDR3 length: 15 residues. V shed 5 bases, J shed 11 bases, and the junction held 16 bases outside the gene matches. CDR3 DNA: TGTGCCAGCAGCCCAACCGGGACAGGCGCGAATGAGCAGTACTTC. Translated, it gives CASSPTGTGANEQYF.

This chain links TRBV12-3 or TRBV12-4 with TRBJ1-1; TRBD1 matches at 8 bases. The length of the CDR3 is 15 residues. V trimming: 6 bases; J trimming: 4 bases; junction bases outside the gene matches: 10. The CDR3 DNA reads as TGTGCCAGCAGCCGACCCGGACAGGGTTCCACTGAAGCTTTCTTT. Amino acid sequence: CASSRPGQGSTEAFF.

The chain couples TRBV7-6 to TRBJ2-3, with TRBD2 as a possible D gene (5 bases). CDR1 is SGHVS, CDR2 FNYEAQ, per germline. V was trimmed by 10 bases and J by 0 bases, leaving 14 bases between them. The CDR3 spans 14 residues. This CDR3 reads CATARERSTDTQYF. CDR3 bases: TGTGCCACCGCGAGGGAGCGGAGCACAGATACGCAGTATTTT.

This clonotype was seen a handful of times. The rearrangement links TRBV14 to TRBJ1-6; weak D call: TRBD1 (5 bases). The CDR3 runs 17 residues. Germline V gives CDR1 SGHDN, CDR2 FVKESK. Between the trimmed V and J ends, which lost 1 base and 3 bases, there was a span of 13 bases. CDR3 nucleotide sequence: TGTGCCAGCAGCCAAGTTTCCAGGGCGGGCTATAATTCACCCCTCCACTTT. Translation gives CASSQVSRAGYNSPLHF.

Of note for this clonotype: Sequence at one end of the junction differs from germline and may be a read error. This sequence joins TRBV30 and TRBJ2-5; D possibly corresponds to TRBD1 (6 bases). This CDR3 is 13 amino acids long. Germline-derived CDR1 and CDR2 are GTSNPN and SVGIG (reference sequence). The CDR3 reads CALLWTANSPLHF. The DNA for the CDR3 is TGTGCCCTCCTGTGGACAGCAAATTCACCCCTCCACTTC.

This clonotype has just a few counts. This chain links TRBV7-2 with TRBJ2-7; TRBD1 agrees at 7 bases. The CDR3 covers 13 residues. Germline V lookup: CDR1 SGHTA, CDR2 FQGNSA. After removal of 5 bases from V and 2 bases from J, the junction contained 3 bases not matched to a gene. The CDR3 loop reads CASSRGQTYEQYF. The CDR3 coding sequence is TGTGCCAGCAGCCGGGGACAGACCTACGAGCAGTACTTC.

The chain is built from TRBV28 and TRBJ1-4, with a tentative D call TRBD1 (5 bases). Trimming pared 6 bases from V and 2 bases from J, leaving 16 bases between. Germline V CDR1 and CDR2: MDHEN, SYDVKM. The CDR3 is 16 amino acids. In DNA form, the CDR3 reads TGTGCCAGCAGAACTCCTCAGGGTTTCACTAATGAAAAACTGTTTTTT. This codes for CASRTPQGFTNEKLFF.

V gene TRBV7-3 combines with J gene TRBJ2-5; tentative D call: TRBD2 (5 bases). The J call may not be correct, given that the DNA end is closer to TRBJ2-7. Germline CDR1 is SGHTA and CDR2 is FQGTGA. The CDR3 spans 14 residues. DNA of the CDR3: TGTGCCAGCAGCTTACGGGAACAGCTCTACGAGCAGTACTTC. Translated: CASSLREQLYEQYF.

The chain employs TRBV6-1 and TRBJ2-3; no clear D gene. The J call may not be correct, given that the DNA end is closer to TRBJ2-5. Per germline, CDR1 MNHNS and CDR2 SASEGT. The CDR3 contains 12 residues. The CDR3 sequence: CASSDWVETQYF. Here the CDR3 DNA reads TGTGCCAGCAGTGATTGGGTGGAGACCCAGTACTTC.

This clonotype has only a few counts. The rearrangement links TRBV7-6 to TRBJ2-3; 14 bases align to TRBD2. Per germline, CDR1 SGHVS and CDR2 FNYEAQ. The CDR3 length is 15 residues. Trimming cost V 4 bases and J 6 bases; bases outside gene matches: 3. The CDR3 region is CASSYRTSGRDTQYF. For the CDR3, the DNA is TGTGCCAGCAGCTACCGGACTAGCGGGAGGGATACGCAGTATTTT.

This clonotype appeared a single time. This chain joins TRBV6-6 and TRBJ1-2; D is perhaps TRBD2 (5 bases). TRBJ2-1 matches the DNA end more closely, so the J call is doubtful. The CDR3 contains 15 residues. The germline V gene has CDR1 MNHNY and CDR2 SVGAGI (reference sequence). CDR3 DNA sequence: TGTGCCAGCAGTTACTCTGAGGGAGTCTACAATGAGCAGTTCTTC. This translates into CASSYSEGVYNEQFF.